A single sample is the source of the 20 T cell receptor beta chains below, sequenced in a study of cytomegalovirus exposure and HLA in healthy donors. PCR amplification relied on 60 Vbeta primers (plus 13 Jbeta primers). Measured with immunoSEQ multiplex PCR; TCRdb has only the in-frame clones, and not every one. Of about 79,000 clones listed, around three quarters are singletons. The sequenced sample was PBMCs. The receptors were sampled from a man in his sixties in good health and CMV-seronegative.

This chain connects TRBV10-3 to TRBJ1-2, with D possibly being TRBD1 (6 bases). Trimming removed 0 bases at V and 4 bases at J, with 9 bases between. The CDR3 has 14 residues. Germline V gives CDR1 ENHRY, CDR2 SYGVKD. CDR3 nucleotide sequence: TGTGCCATCAGTGAGTCTCAGGGGACCTATGGCTACACCTTC. Its protein is CAISESQGTYGYTF.

This clone was counted between two and nine times. The rearrangement joins TRBV27 to TRBJ1-4; 8 nucleotides agree with TRBD1. With 5 bases clipped from V and 7 bases from J, the junction kept 6 bases outside the gene matches. This CDR3 has 14 residues. The germline CDR1 and CDR2 sequences are MNHEY and SMNVEV (reference sequence). The CDR3, as DNA: TGTGCCAGCAGTCCGGACAGGGCATCTGAAAAACTGTTTTTT. Amino acids: CASSPDRASEKLFF.

The rearrangement uses TRBV6-4 and TRBJ2-7; a weak D match, TRBD1 (6 bases). The V and J ends lost 3 bases and 2 bases respectively, with 11 bases between them. CDR1 is MRHNA and CDR2 is SNTAGT in the germline V gene. The CDR3 sequence is 14 residues long. The CDR3 DNA reads as TGTGCCAGCAGTGAAGGGGACACCACCTACGAGCAGTACTTC. The encoded protein is CASSEGDTTYEQYF.

This clone was recorded once. V and J are TRBV29-1 and TRBJ1-1; a weak D match, TRBD1 (6 bases). With 7 bases removed from V and 1 base from J, the gap between germline ends came to 16 bases. CDR3 length equals 14 residues. The germline CDR1 and CDR2 sequences are SQVTM and ANQGSEA. CDR3 region: CSARGGPWNTEAFF. The CDR3 DNA is TGCAGCGCCCGCGGGGGGCCGTGGAACACTGAAGCTTTCTTT. Drawing the rest from reference TRBV29-1 and TRBJ1-1, the complete variable domain is SAVISQKPSRDICQRGTSLTIQCQVDSQVTMMFWYRQQPGQSLTLIATANQGSEATYESGFVIDKFPISRPNLTFSTLTVSNMSPEDSSIYLCSARGGPWNTEAFFGQGTRLTVV.

The gene calls are TRBV6-6 and TRBJ1-4; weak D call: TRBD1 (6 bases). Deletions cut 5 bases from V and 6 bases from J, with 16 bases between. The germline V gene encodes CDR1 MNHNY and CDR2 SVGAGI (reference sequence). CDR3 size: 15 residues. In nucleotides, the CDR3 is TGTGCCAGCAGTAAAACCCGGGACACCTATGAAAAACTGTTTTTT. Encoded protein: CASSKTRDTYEKLFF.

The rearrangement uses TRBV7-2 and TRBJ2-1; D is perhaps TRBD2 (5 bases). Germline loops: CDR1 SGHTA, CDR2 FQGNSA. Trimming left V 4 bases short and J 12 bases short, with 13 bases between. The CDR3 sequence is 12 residues long. The CDR3 spells CASSSIRDSQFF. The CDR3 DNA is TGTGCCAGCAGCTCAATTCGGGATTCGCAGTTCTTC.

The rearrangement uses TRBV25-1 and TRBJ1-6; D is unresolved. V gave up 7 bases and J gave up 10 bases, with 14 bases separating them. The CDR3 length is 13 residues. Germline CDR1 reads MGHDK; CDR2 reads SYGVNS. The CDR3 sequence is CASKEGPGSPLHF. DNA of the CDR3: TGTGCCAGCAAGGAAGGACCGGGGTCACCCCTCCACTTT.

The rearrangement joins TRBV27 to TRBJ2-1, with 14 bases that match TRBD2. The CDR3 covers 19 residues. J gave up 2 bases and V 2 bases, and 8 bases lay outside the gene matches. Looked up from germline, CDR1 is MNHEY and CDR2 is SMNVEV (reference sequence). This CDR3 is CASSLQGLAGGLTYNEQFF. The CDR3 DNA reads as TGTGCCAGCAGTTTACAAGGACTAGCGGGGGGCCTAACCTACAATGAGCAGTTCTTC.

The V and J genes are TRBV20-1 and TRBJ2-3, with 8 bases matching TRBD2. The CDR3 is 11 residues long. Germline lookup yields CDR1 DFQATT and CDR2 SNEGSKA (reference sequence). CDR3 loop: CYGGGTDTQYF. The CDR3 DNA follows: TGCTACGGGGGGGGCACAGATACGCAGTATTTT.

The chain carries TRBV6-6 and TRBJ1-5, with D perhaps matching TRBD1 (5 bases). Germline CDR1 is MNHNY and CDR2 is SVGAGI (reference sequence). Trimming removed 4 bases at V and 6 bases at J, with 10 bases between. The length of the CDR3 is 13 residues. The CDR3 bases are TGTGCCAGCAGTTCCTCGGGGGGTCAGCCCCAGCATTTT. It encodes CASSSSGGQPQHF.

This clone has more than one count but fewer than ten. V is TRBV6-1 and J is TRBJ1-2, with 8 bases fitting TRBD1. CDR1 and CDR2 (germline): MNHNS, SASEGT. The V and J ends lost 4 bases and 7 bases, in that order; junction bases with no gene match: 11. CDR3 length: 15 residues. Here the CDR3 reads CASSVRLQGEGGYTF. In DNA, the CDR3 is TGTGCCAGCAGTGTTAGGCTACAGGGGGAAGGTGGCTACACCTTC.

The V and J genes are TRBV7-2 and TRBJ2-7, with D tentatively TRBD1 (5 bases). Trimming removed 5 bases from V and 1 base from J, with 9 bases in between. Germline V CDR1 and CDR2: SGHTA, FQGNSA. The CDR3 runs to 13 residues. CDR3 sequence (DNA): TGTGCCAGCAGCCACGACAGTTCCTACGAGCAGTACTTC. This sequence encodes CASSHDSSYEQYF.

The chain links TRBV5-1 to TRBJ1-1; TRBD1 aligns across 12 bases. The CDR3 totals 15 residues. V lost 1 base, J lost 6 bases, and 4 bases stayed unmatched. The V gene's germline CDR1 is SGHRS and CDR2 YFSETQ. CDR3 nucleotides: TGCGCCAGCAGCTTGTCGGGACAGGGGGCAGCTGAAGCTTTCTTT. Protein product: CASSLSGQGAAEAFF.

This sequence joins TRBV5-4 and TRBJ2-5; D may be TRBD2 (6 bases). The V end lost 9 bases, the J end lost 5 bases, and 14 bases lay between the germline ends. Germline CDR1 SGHNT, CDR2 YYREEE (reference sequence). This CDR3 is 12 amino acids long. The CDR3 sequence is CAMRGTGETQYF. The CDR3, as DNA: TGTGCCATGCGAGGGACTGGGGAGACCCAGTACTTC. Supplemented by reference TRBV5-4 and TRBJ2-5, the full variable domain reads ETGVTQSPTHLIKTRGQQVTLRCSSQSGHNTVSWYQQALGQGPQFIFQYYREEENGRGNFPPRFSGLQFPNYSSELNVNALELDDSALYLCAMRGTGETQYFGPGTRLLVL.

V and J are TRBV9 and TRBJ2-2; TRBD1 matches at 9 bases. CDR1 and CDR2 (germline): SGDLS, YYNGEE. V was clipped by 3 bases and J by 6 bases; unmatched bases: 9. The CDR3 spans 16 residues. CDR3 nucleotides: TGTGCCAGCAGCGACAGCGACAGGGGGGGGTCCGGGGAGCTGTTTTTT. This encodes CASSDSDRGGSGELFF.

A few counts support this clone. The chain combines TRBV10-3 with TRBJ2-3; TRBD2 might be the D (6 bases). Germline V CDR1 and CDR2: ENHRY, SYGVKD. This CDR3 comprises 16 residues. The V end was cut by 8 bases, the J end by 3 bases, with 21 bases between. This CDR3 reads CAIRGLQVEGTDTQYF. The CDR3 DNA reads TGTGCCATCCGCGGACTCCAGGTGGAGGGTACAGATACGCAGTATTTT.

The CDR3: CATSGTESSYEQYF. Written as DNA, the CDR3 is TGTGCCACTTCTGGGACAGAAAGCTCCTACGAGCAGTACTTC. The chain carries TRBV10-3 and TRBJ2-7; 7 bases agree with TRBD1. The germline CDR1 and CDR2 sequences are ENHRY and SYGVKD. This CDR3 is 14 amino acids long. J was trimmed by 0 bases and V by 10 bases; bases with no gene match: 9.

The chain is built from TRBV18 and TRBJ1-5, with D possibly being TRBD1 (5 bases). Trimming removed 3 bases at V and 5 bases at J, with 11 bases between. Germline values: CDR1 KGHSH, CDR2 LQKENI. CDR3 length: 14 residues. The CDR3: CASSPSGYHQPQHF. The CDR3 nucleotides read TGTGCCAGCTCACCGTCAGGGTACCATCAGCCCCAGCATTTT. Looking up the rest from reference TRBV18 and TRBJ1-5 gives the full variable domain: NAGVMQNPRHLVRRRGQEARLRCSPMKGHSHVYWYRQLPEEGLKFMVYLQKENIIDESGMPKERFSAEFPKEGPSILRIQQVVRGDSAAYFCASSPSGYHQPQHFGDGTRLSIL.

The rearrangement links TRBV4-3 to TRBJ1-2; D not certain. Per germline, CDR1 LGHNA and CDR2 YSLEER. Deletions cut 0 bases from V and 4 bases from J, with 9 bases between. CDR3 size: 14 residues. The CDR3 here is CASSQEATSYGYTF. DNA of the CDR3: TGCGCCAGCAGCCAAGAAGCCACTAGCTATGGCTACACCTTC.

The chain couples TRBV6-6 to TRBJ1-2; tentatively, D is TRBD1 (6 bases). Deletions cut 6 bases from V and 8 bases from J, with 13 bases between. Germline CDR1 is MNHNY and CDR2 is SVGAGI (reference sequence). This CDR3 is 12 amino acids long. The CDR3 region is CASSPPGEGYTF. The CDR3 nucleotides are TGTGCCAGCAGCCCTCCAGGGGAAGGCTACACCTTC.